The rows below give T cell receptor beta chains drawn from one sample of a study of human T cells and chemical hapten exposure. TCRdb re-called the RACE reads with MiXCR, one entry per CDR3 protein. Of some 400,000 distinct CDR3 sequences in the sample, roughly 4.8% were seen once. The sequences come from whole blood, collected in connection with sensitization to the hapten diphenylcyclopropenone (DPC). The receptors originated from a woman between 50 and 59 years old with alopecia areata. Some clones in this sample may be carry-over from other donors' samples. Each CDR3 is given with its conserved first and last residue. Fields, in order: V gene, clone size, J gene, D gene, CDR3 length, CDR3 DNA, CDR3 protein. The D gene is left open where the match is weak. Size values are once, few and many counts, or a class for expanded clones, and some rows have none.

v_gene: TRBV27
abundance: few
j_gene: TRBJ1-1
d_gene: -
len: 12
CDR3nt: TGTGCCAGCCGAGTGGGGGCAGCTGAAGCTTTCTTT
CDR3aa: CASRVGAAEAFF

v_gene: TRBV7-8
abundance: many
j_gene: TRBJ2-3
d_gene: TRBD2
len: 16
CDR3nt: TGTGCCAGCAGCTTTGGGACTAGCGGGACTTCAGATACGCAGTATTTT
CDR3aa: CASSFGTSGTSDTQYF

v_gene: TRBV28
abundance: many
j_gene: TRBJ2-1
d_gene: TRBD2
len: 16
CDR3nt: TGTGCCAGCAGTTTATTCTCTAGCGGGAGTTACAATGAGCAGTTCTTC
CDR3aa: CASSLFSSGSYNEQFF

v_gene: TRBV12-3/TRBV12-4
abundance: -
j_gene: TRBJ2-1
d_gene: TRBD2
len: 16
CDR3nt: TGTGCCAGCAGTATATCCGGGACTAGCGGCTACAATGAGCAGTTCTTC
CDR3aa: CASSISGTSGYNEQFF

v_gene: TRBV18
abundance: -
j_gene: TRBJ1-2
d_gene: TRBD1
len: 15
CDR3nt: TGTGCCAGCTCACCGAAAGGGACAGGGTTGAATGGCTACACCTTC
CDR3aa: CASSPKGTGLNGYTF

v_gene: TRBV12-5
abundance: few
j_gene: TRBJ2-1
d_gene: TRBD1
len: 15
CDR3nt: TGTGCTAGTGCCCGGGACAGGGGGCTAGGGGATGAGCAGTTCTTC
CDR3aa: CASARDRGLGDEQFF

v_gene: TRBV6-2/TRBV6-3
abundance: many
j_gene: TRBJ1-1
d_gene: -
len: 13
CDR3nt: TGTGCCAGCAGACAGGACGGGGTATCCGAAGCTTTCTTT
CDR3aa: CASRQDGVSEAFF

v_gene: TRBV29-1
abundance: many
j_gene: TRBJ2-1
d_gene: -
len: 13
CDR3nt: TGCAGCGTTGGGGGCCAGAGTCCCCATGAGCAGTTCTTC
CDR3aa: CSVGGQSPHEQFF

v_gene: TRBV7-9
abundance: -
j_gene: TRBJ2-3
d_gene: -
len: 16
CDR3nt: TGTGCCAGCAGTTCTTCCGTCGCGCCTGGCACAGATACGCAGTATTTT
CDR3aa: CASSSSVAPGTDTQYF

v_gene: TRBV7-2
abundance: -
j_gene: TRBJ2-1
d_gene: TRBD2
len: 17
CDR3nt: TGTGCCAGCAGCTTGGGCTTAGGGACTAGCGGGAACAATGAGCAGTTCTTC
CDR3aa: CASSLGLGTSGNNEQFF

v_gene: TRBV12-5
abundance: many
j_gene: TRBJ2-1
d_gene: TRBD2
len: 15
CDR3nt: TGTGCTAGTGGTTTGTTGGTAGCGGGGGCTGTCGAGCAGTTCTTC
CDR3aa: CASGLLVAGAVEQFF

v_gene: TRBV29-1
abundance: many
j_gene: TRBJ1-2
d_gene: -
len: 15
CDR3nt: TGCAGCGTCCCGACGCGGTCAGGGGAACACTATGGCTACACCTTC
CDR3aa: CSVPTRSGEHYGYTF

v_gene: TRBV12-3/TRBV12-4
abundance: -
j_gene: TRBJ1-1
d_gene: -
len: 12
CDR3nt: TGTGCCAGCAGTAGAGGTCGGAGAGAAGCTTTCTTT
CDR3aa: CASSRGRREAFF

v_gene: TRBV28
abundance: few
j_gene: TRBJ1-1
d_gene: TRBD1
len: 16
CDR3nt: TGTGCCAGCAGTTTTAGTTTTGGGACAGAGACGACTGAAGCTTTCTTT
CDR3aa: CASSFSFGTETTEAFF

v_gene: TRBV28
abundance: -
j_gene: TRBJ1-5
d_gene: -
len: 15
CDR3nt: TGTGCCAGCAGTCCCTATGAGGGGGATAATCAGCCCCAGCATTTT
CDR3aa: CASSPYEGDNQPQHF

v_gene: TRBV7-9
abundance: -
j_gene: TRBJ2-3
d_gene: -
len: 12
CDR3nt: TGTGCCAGCAGCTCCGGGACTTATACGCAGTATTTT
CDR3aa: CASSSGTYTQYF

v_gene: TRBV9
abundance: many
j_gene: TRBJ2-1
d_gene: -
len: 14
CDR3nt: TGTGCCAGCAGCGTAGCAAATAGGGGTAATGAGCAGTTCTTC
CDR3aa: CASSVANRGNEQFF

v_gene: TRBV7-8
abundance: -
j_gene: TRBJ2-2
d_gene: TRBD2
len: 18
CDR3nt: TGTGCCAGCACCTCTCCGGGACTAGCGGGGGGGACCACCGGGGAGCTGTTTTTT
CDR3aa: CASTSPGLAGGTTGELFF

v_gene: TRBV7-8
abundance: -
j_gene: TRBJ1-5
d_gene: -
len: 15
CDR3nt: TGTGCCAGCAGCTTAGAAGGGGGAGGGGTTCAGCCCCAGCATTTT
CDR3aa: CASSLEGGGVQPQHF

v_gene: TRBV30
abundance: many
j_gene: TRBJ2-7
d_gene: -
len: 13
CDR3nt: TGTGCCTGGAGGAGGGGATCCAACTACGAGCAGTACTTC
CDR3aa: CAWRRGSNYEQYF

v_gene: TRBV7-9
abundance: few
j_gene: TRBJ2-7
d_gene: TRBD1
len: 14
CDR3nt: TGTGCCAGCAGCCCGTGGACAGGTCCCGACGAGCAGTACTTC
CDR3aa: CASSPWTGPDEQYF

v_gene: TRBV27
abundance: many
j_gene: TRBJ2-3
d_gene: -
len: 17
CDR3nt: TGTGCCAGCAGTTCAAGGCTAGCGAGATCGGCGGAGGATACGCAGTATTTT
CDR3aa: CASSSRLARSAEDTQYF

v_gene: TRBV6-5
abundance: few
j_gene: TRBJ1-2
d_gene: -
len: 13
CDR3nt: TGTGCCAGCAGATCTGCAGACACCTATGGCTACACCTTC
CDR3aa: CASRSADTYGYTF